The TCR beta chain described here comes from a study of blood T cell repertoires in COVID-19. Study-wide context: Both acute and convalescent COVID-19 samples were obtained from the United States, Italy and Spain. T cells, B-cell-depleted T cells, or PBMCs provided the cDNA or gDNA that served as material.

In the original workflow: Using reference gene primer amplification, nucleated cell counts were estimated. Sequencing was performed with immunoSEQ multiplex PCR; in TCRdb, only in-frame clones are kept and a portion is missing. The V and J calls and the clone size are those of that table, but D and trimming were determined from the DNA. The repertoire consists of around 100,000 clones, with around 86% occurring once and the leading ten covering 7.9%. The sequencing sample was made of peripheral blood. This sequence was found in a man aged 70 or older with acute or convalescent COVID-19.

CDR3 DNA sequence: TGTGCCTGGAGTGCGGGGGGGCCAGCTGATACGCAGTATTTT. It specifies CAWSAGGPADTQYF. The J gene is TRBJ2-3, the V gene TRBV30; 8 bases are shared with TRBD2. The CDR3 runs 14 residues. The V and J ends lost 1 base and 6 bases, in that order; junction bases with no gene match: 6. Germline-derived CDR1 and CDR2 are GTSNPN and SVGIG (reference sequence). Looking up the rest from reference TRBV30 and TRBJ2-3 gives the full variable domain: SQTIHQWPATLVQPVGSPLSLECTVEGTSNPNLYWYRQAAGRGLQLLFYSVGIGQISSEVPQNLSASRPQDRQFILSSKKLLLSDSGFYLCAWSAGGPADTQYFGPGTRLTVL.